A single sample is the source of the 15 T cell receptor beta chains below, sequenced in a study of neurological immune-mediated disorders. TCRdb processed the 5' RACE reads anew with MiXCR; each CDR3 protein has one entry. Found here are around 70,000 distinct CDR3 sequences, approximately 5% of them singletons; the top ten hold around 2.2%. Source material: PBMCs. The receptors were sampled from a woman in her seventies with multiple sclerosis.

This clonotype was detected many times. V usage is TRBV20-1 and J usage is TRBJ1-2; D is unresolved. The V end was cut by 6 bases, the J end by 2 bases, with 13 bases between. Germline CDR1 reads DFQATT; CDR2 reads SNEGSKA (reference sequence). This CDR3 has 13 amino acids. CDR3 coding DNA: TGCAGTGCACGACCTCACATGAACTATGGCTACACCTTC. Translation: CSARPHMNYGYTF.

This clonotype was recorded many times. This sequence joins TRBV15 and TRBJ2-1, with TRBD1 as a possible D gene (6 bases). Trimming removed 0 bases from V and 6 bases from J, with 21 bases in between. The germline CDR1 and CDR2 sequences are LNHNV and YYDKDF (reference sequence). CDR3 length: 18 amino acids. CDR3 loop: CATSRDRGHPFTINEQFF. The CDR3 nucleotides read TGTGCCACCAGCAGAGACAGGGGACACCCTTTTACTATCAATGAGCAGTTCTTC.

The V gene is TRBV12-3 or TRBV12-4, the J gene TRBJ2-1, with 10 bases matching TRBD2. CDR3 length: 14 residues. The junction had 3 bases not matched to a gene; V was cut back by 6 bases and J by 4 bases. The CDR3 coding sequence is TGTGCCAGCAGAGGACTAGCGGAATACAATGAGCAGTTCTTC. Protein product: CASRGLAEYNEQFF.

This clonotype was seen at least ten times. The V call is TRBV5-1, the J call TRBJ2-3; D is possibly TRBD2 (6 bases). CDR3 size: 16 residues. The germline gives CDR1 SGHRS, CDR2 YFSETQ. V was shortened by 6 bases and J by 1 base, with 18 bases between the two germline ends. CDR3 region: CASNAVGGGGTDTQYF. CDR3 in DNA: TGCGCCAGCAATGCCGTGGGGGGAGGTGGCACAGATACGCAGTATTTT.

This clonotype was recorded many times. The V gene is TRBV5-1, the J gene TRBJ1-1, with unresolved D. Between the trimmed V and J ends, which lost 4 bases and 5 bases, there was a span of 6 bases. Germline loops: CDR1 SGHRS, CDR2 YFSETQ. This CDR3 spans 11 amino acids. Here the CDR3 reads CASSPGTEAFF. The CDR3 bases are TGCGCCAGCAGCCCTGGGACTGAAGCTTTCTTT.

This clonotype showed up many times. The V call is TRBV27, the J call TRBJ1-2, with a weak D call TRBD1 (5 bases). V lost 3 bases and J lost 4, with 18 bases in between. CDR1 MNHEY and CDR2 SMNVEV come from the germline V gene (reference sequence). The CDR3 has 16 amino acids. The CDR3 sequence: CASSFRGVGRGYGYTF. CDR3 nucleotides: TGTGCCAGCAGTTTTAGAGGGGTAGGGCGCGGCTATGGCTACACCTTC.

This clonotype occurred many times. The chain joins TRBV20-1 to TRBJ1-2, with D perhaps TRBD1 (5 bases). Germline V CDR1 and CDR2: DFQATT, SNEGSKA (reference sequence). The CDR3 length is 15 residues. V lost 6 bases and J 4 bases, leaving 21 bases between the germline ends. This chain's CDR3 is CSAAGPTRSVYGYTF. The CDR3 bases are TGCAGTGCAGCGGGGCCAACCCGATCCGTCTATGGCTACACCTTC.

Only a few counts were recorded for this clonotype. The J gene is TRBJ2-3, the V gene TRBV11-2; TRBD1 aligns across 7 bases. V was clipped by 7 bases and J by 4 bases; unmatched bases: 5. CDR1 is SGHAT, CDR2 FQNNGV, per germline. The CDR3 spans 13 residues. The CDR3 DNA is TGTGCCAGCACCCCCGGGACAGCAGATACGCAGTATTTT. This gives the protein CASTPGTADTQYF.

This clonotype was seen only a few times. The chain links TRBV10-3 to TRBJ1-1; D is unclear. Trimming stripped 6 bases from V and 4 bases from J, with 15 bases between. CDR3 size: 14 residues. Germline V gene sequence: CDR1 ENHRY, CDR2 SYGVKD. The DNA of the CDR3 is TGTGCCATCAGGCCCTCCGGGTCTAGCACTGAAGCTTTCTTT. Protein sequence: CAIRPSGSSTEAFF.

This clonotype was detected ten times or more. The rearrangement uses TRBV5-1 and TRBJ1-5; maybe TRBD1 (6 bases). The CDR3 sequence is 15 residues long. Germline assignment: CDR1 SGHRS and CDR2 YFSETQ. V was clipped by 0 bases and J by 0 bases, with 7 bases between them. The DNA of the CDR3 is TGCGCCAGCAGCTTGGAGGGGGTTAGCAATCAGCCCCAGCATTTT. This translates into CASSLEGVSNQPQHF. The full variable domain, rest sourced from reference TRBV5-1 and TRBJ1-5, is KAGVTQTPRYLIKTRGQQVTLSCSPISGHRSVSWYQQTPGQGLQFLFEYFSETQRNKGNFPGRFSGRQFSNSRSEMNVSTLELGDSALYLCASSLEGVSNQPQHFGDGTRLSIL.

The chain uses TRBV7-2 and TRBJ1-1; maybe TRBD1 (5 bases). Trimming stripped 0 bases from V and 6 bases from J, with 14 bases between. The germline gives CDR1 SGHTA, CDR2 FQGNSA. CDR3 length: 15 amino acids. CDR3 region: CASSLAQGRWPEAFF. CDR3 DNA sequence: TGTGCCAGCAGCTTAGCGCAGGGTAGGTGGCCTGAAGCTTTCTTT.

This clonotype occurred many times. The gene calls are TRBV5-1 and TRBJ2-1; 8 bases align to TRBD1. This CDR3 is built from 15 residues. Germline assignment: CDR1 SGHRS and CDR2 YFSETQ. The V and J ends lost 5 bases and 2 bases, in that order; junction bases with no gene match: 6. The CDR3 sequence: CASSQRQGTYNEQFF. The DNA of the CDR3 is TGCGCCAGCAGTCAACGACAGGGGACCTACAATGAGCAGTTCTTC. The variable domain in full, completed from reference TRBV5-1 and TRBJ2-1, reads KAGVTQTPRYLIKTRGQQVTLSCSPISGHRSVSWYQQTPGQGLQFLFEYFSETQRNKGNFPGRFSGRQFSNSRSEMNVSTLELGDSALYLCASSQRQGTYNEQFFGPGTRLTVL.

This clonotype was seen ten or more times. This chain joins TRBV5-1 and TRBJ2-1; D is unclear. The CDR3 loop spans 11 amino acids. Germline lookup yields CDR1 SGHRS and CDR2 YFSETQ. V was cut by 3 bases and J by 6 bases, with 4 bases left in between. The CDR3 DNA reads as TGCGCCAGCAGCTGGGGCAATGAGCAGTTCTTC. It codes for CASSWGNEQFF.

This clonotype was recorded many times. The chain couples TRBV25-1 to TRBJ1-4; TRBD1 is a possible D gene (6 bases). The CDR3 is 14 amino acids. Germline V gives CDR1 MGHDK, CDR2 SYGVNS. The ends were cut back, 4 bases at V and 4 bases at J, with 10 bases in the middle. This CDR3 is CASSGTENNEKLFF. The CDR3 DNA is TGTGCCAGCAGTGGGACAGAGAATAATGAAAAACTGTTTTTT.

This clonotype was recorded many times. At one boundary the junction diverges from the germline segment, which might be a read error. V usage is TRBV28 and J usage is TRBJ2-2; TRBD1 agrees at 7 bases. The CDR3 covers 13 residues. Germline V CDR1 and CDR2: MDHEN, SYDVKM. This CDR3 is CSSRGQDTGELFF. CDR3 DNA: TGCTCCTCAAGGGGGCAAGACACCGGGGAGCTGTTTTTT.